This TCR beta chain was captured by sequencing in a study of OX40 agonist ivuxolimab in advanced cancers. Across the whole study: Partial responses occurred in Three dose-escalation patients, one with hepatocellular carcinoma and two with cutaneous melanoma. Overall study findings and caveats: Doses of 0.1 to 3.0 mg/kg were accompanied by clonal expansion of CD4+ and CD8+ blood T cells by week 6. Partial responders at 0.1-3.0 mg/kg showed near-lowest clonal expansion.

As for this clone: What it binds is not known.

Assay used: immunoSEQ multiplex PCR; TCRdb lists only in-frame clones, some missing. Of around 97,000 clones in the sample, under 85% were seen once. Blood got drawn at baseline, again on cycle 4 day 1, and then on cycle 7 day 1. V gave up 1 base and J gave up 1 base, with 8 bases separating them. CDR1 is SGHTS, CDR2 YDEGEE, per germline. The CDR3 covers 14 residues. This receptor was identified in an adult with an advanced solid tumor such as melanoma, head and neck, liver or kidney cancer. The sequenced sample was CD4+ or CD8+ T cells sorted from blood, obtained in a trial of the OX40 agonist ivuxolimab. This chain links TRBV5-8 with TRBJ1-1; D ambiguous. CDR3 nucleotide sequence: TGTGCCAGCAGCTTGTCACGCGGGAACACTGAAGCTTTCTTT. Translated: CASSLSRGNTEAFF.